A single TCR beta chain is shown here with its context. As processed by the authors: The authors estimated nucleated cell counts from reference gene primer amplification. Sequencing used immunoSEQ multiplex PCR; TCRdb keeps in-frame clones, though not all of them. Clonal size and the V and J genes are those of that table, whereas D and trimming came from the DNA. The data contain about 74,000 clones, roughly nine tenths of them singletons. The sample originates from a study of blood T cell repertoires in COVID-19. Overall study: COVID-19 samples collected from the United States, Italy and Spain covered acute and convalescent phases. T cells, B-cell-depleted T cells, or PBMCs provided the cDNA or gDNA that served as material.

This CDR3 has 16 residues. The V gene's germline CDR1 is SGHRS and CDR2 YFSETQ. Trimming took 0 bases from V and 4 from J; bases not matched to a gene: 7. This TCR came from a man aged 50-59 years with acute or convalescent COVID-19. Sequenced: peripheral blood. The chain has TRBV5-1 and TRBJ2-1, with 7 bases that match TRBD2. For the CDR3, the DNA is TGCGCCAGCAGCTTGGTCCCCCGCGGGGGATACAATGAGCAGTTCTTC. Translating gives CASSLVPRGGYNEQFF.